This TCR beta chain was captured in a study of blood T cell repertoires in COVID-19. TCRdb keeps only in-frame clones here, not all; method: immunoSEQ multiplex PCR. The sample shows 250,000 to 300,000 clones, 65% to 90% of them seen only once. The CDR3 has 16 residues. V lost 10 bases, J lost 0 bases, and 11 bases stayed unmatched. Per germline, CDR1 SNHLY and CDR2 FYNNEI. The receptor was isolated from a man in his fifties or sixties with active or convalescent COVID-19. Sequencing was carried out using peripheral blood. The V and J genes are TRBV2 and TRBJ2-1; 8 bases agree with TRBD2. Written as DNA, the CDR3 is TGTGCCAACACCTTCTCGGGGGGGTCCTCCTACAATGAGCAGTTCTTC. Translation: CANTFSGGSSYNEQFF.